Listed below are T cell receptor beta chains from one sample, sequenced in a study of blood T cells in healthy people across ages. TCRdb reprocessed the 5' RACE reads with MiXCR, giving one entry per CDR3 protein. The table includes more than 1.4 million distinct CDR3 sequences, about 43% detected once. Material: blood. The receptors here all came from a woman aged 18 to 35 in good health. The CDR3 runs from the conserved cysteine through the conserved F or W. D genes are given only for firm matches. Some rows mark clone size as missing; the rest say once, few, many or name a class of expanded clone.

abundance: .
v_gene: TRBV7-2
j_gene: TRBJ2-3
d_gene: TRBD1
CDR3aa: CASSLRGQTDTQYF
CDR3nt: TGTGCCAGCAGCCTGAGGGGACAGACAGATACGCAGTATTTT

abundance: few
v_gene: TRBV28
j_gene: TRBJ2-2
d_gene: .
CDR3aa: CASSPLAAGRELFF
CDR3nt: TGTGCCAGCAGTCCCCTGGCTGCGGGGCGGGAGCTGTTTTTT

abundance: .
v_gene: TRBV5-6
j_gene: TRBJ2-7
d_gene: TRBD2
CDR3aa: CASSLSRGRYNEQYF
CDR3nt: TGTGCCAGCAGCTTGTCCCGCGGGAGATACAATGAGCAGTACTTC

abundance: many
v_gene: TRBV28
j_gene: TRBJ1-1
d_gene: .
CDR3aa: CASSPQLYYTEAFF
CDR3nt: TGTGCCAGCAGCCCTCAGTTATACTACACTGAAGCTTTCTTT

abundance: .
v_gene: TRBV3-1
j_gene: TRBJ2-1
d_gene: TRBD2
CDR3aa: CASSQLAGGSREQFF
CDR3nt: TGTGCCAGCAGTCAGCTAGCGGGAGGATCCCGTGAGCAGTTCTTC

abundance: .
v_gene: TRBV20-1
j_gene: TRBJ1-5
d_gene: .
CDR3aa: CSARDPATGNQPQNF
CDR3nt: TGCAGTGCTAGAGATCCAGCCACAGGCAATCAGCCCCAGAATTTT

abundance: .
v_gene: TRBV7-9
j_gene: TRBJ2-5
d_gene: TRBD1
CDR3aa: CAAGSGTGTREQYF
CDR3nt: TGTGCCGCCGGGTCCGGGACAGGTACGAGGGAGCAGTACTTC

abundance: .
v_gene: TRBV7-9
j_gene: TRBJ2-1
d_gene: TRBD2
CDR3aa: CASSLGLAGGAFFDEQFF
CDR3nt: TGTGCCAGCAGCCTGGGACTAGCGGGAGGAGCCTTCTTTGATGAGCAGTTCTTC

abundance: .
v_gene: TRBV6-1
j_gene: TRBJ2-7
d_gene: TRBD2
CDR3aa: CASTKSGTSVYYEQYF
CDR3nt: TGTGCCAGCACTAAATCCGGGACTAGCGTATACTACGAGCAGTACTTC

abundance: .
v_gene: TRBV24-1
j_gene: TRBJ2-5
d_gene: .
CDR3aa: CATSDPGPGQETQYF
CDR3nt: TGTGCCACCAGTGATCCGGGGCCGGGTCAAGAGACCCAGTACTTC

abundance: .
v_gene: TRBV12-3/TRBV12-4
j_gene: TRBJ1-1
d_gene: .
CDR3aa: CASRQDGGPNSNTEAFF
CDR3nt: TGTGCCAGCAGGCAGGACGGGGGGCCGAATTCTAACACTGAAGCTTTCTTT

abundance: many
v_gene: TRBV27
j_gene: TRBJ2-1
d_gene: TRBD2
CDR3aa: CASSPGGGEQFF
CDR3nt: TGTGCCAGCAGTCCCGGCGGGGGTGAGCAGTTCTTC

abundance: few
v_gene: TRBV29-1
j_gene: TRBJ2-3
d_gene: TRBD2
CDR3aa: CSVEVALAGVADTQYF
CDR3nt: TGCAGCGTTGAAGTTGCCCTAGCGGGAGTTGCAGATACGCAGTATTTT

abundance: .
v_gene: TRBV5-1
j_gene: TRBJ2-4
d_gene: .
CDR3aa: CAGSSTARGAGGAKNIQYF
CDR3nt: TGCGCCGGCAGCTCGACCGCCAGGGGGGCGGGGGGAGCCAAAAACATTCAGTACTTC

abundance: .
v_gene: TRBV6-1
j_gene: TRBJ1-2
d_gene: TRBD1
CDR3aa: CASSEMGQGYGYTF
CDR3nt: TGTGCCAGCAGTGAAATGGGACAGGGATATGGCTACACCTTC

abundance: .
v_gene: TRBV20-1
j_gene: TRBJ1-2
d_gene: .
CDR3aa: CSASEGLNYGYTF
CDR3nt: TGCAGTGCTAGTGAGGGGTTGAACTATGGCTACACCTTC

abundance: .
v_gene: TRBV24-1
j_gene: TRBJ2-5
d_gene: TRBD1
CDR3aa: CATSDPKGAETQYF
CDR3nt: TGTGCCACCAGTGACCCAAAGGGGGCCGAGACCCAGTACTTC

abundance: .
v_gene: TRBV4-1
j_gene: TRBJ2-3
d_gene: TRBD2
CDR3aa: CASSQEGTSGRTDTQYF
CDR3nt: TGCGCCAGCAGCCAAGAGGGCACTAGCGGGAGAACAGATACGCAGTATTTT

abundance: .
v_gene: TRBV4-1
j_gene: TRBJ2-1
d_gene: TRBD2
CDR3aa: CASSQAMVAGAEQFF
CDR3nt: TGCGCCAGCAGCCAAGCGATGGTAGCGGGCGCTGAGCAGTTCTTC

abundance: .
v_gene: TRBV12-3/TRBV12-4
j_gene: TRBJ2-3
d_gene: .
CDR3aa: CAISAPAPVRDTQYF
CDR3nt: TGTGCCATTTCGGCGCCGGCTCCCGTCAGGGATACGCAGTATTTT

abundance: .
v_gene: TRBV7-2
j_gene: TRBJ2-1
d_gene: TRBD2
CDR3aa: CASSLRRASGYNEQFF
CDR3nt: TGTGCCAGCAGCTTAAGGAGGGCTAGCGGATACAATGAGCAGTTCTTC

abundance: .
v_gene: TRBV12-3/TRBV12-4
j_gene: TRBJ1-5
d_gene: .
CDR3aa: CASSLGRGEVSNQPQHF
CDR3nt: TGTGCCAGCAGTCTAGGGCGAGGGGAGGTCAGCAATCAGCCCCAGCATTTT

abundance: .
v_gene: TRBV11-2
j_gene: TRBJ2-1
d_gene: .
CDR3aa: CASSSSYEQFF
CDR3nt: TGTGCCAGCAGCAGCTCCTACGAGCAGTTCTTC

abundance: .
v_gene: TRBV7-9
j_gene: TRBJ2-7
d_gene: .
CDR3aa: CASSPIQDYEQYF
CDR3nt: TGTGCCAGCAGCCCGATACAGGACTACGAGCAGTACTTC

abundance: .
v_gene: TRBV10-3
j_gene: TRBJ2-5
d_gene: TRBD2
CDR3aa: CAISDTSGNEQYF
CDR3nt: TGTGCCATCAGTGACACTAGCGGCAATGAGCAGTACTTC

abundance: .
v_gene: TRBV2
j_gene: TRBJ1-2
d_gene: .
CDR3aa: CASSEEQGPYGYTF
CDR3nt: TGTGCCAGCAGTGAAGAACAGGGTCCCTATGGCTACACCTTC

abundance: .
v_gene: TRBV20-1
j_gene: TRBJ2-2
d_gene: .
CDR3aa: CSANYPNTGELFF
CDR3nt: TGCAGTGCTAACTATCCGAACACCGGGGAGCTGTTTTTT

abundance: .
v_gene: TRBV20-1
j_gene: TRBJ1-1
d_gene: TRBD1
CDR3aa: CSARGGGAQTEAFF
CDR3nt: TGCAGTGCCCGGGGAGGGGGCGCACAAACTGAAGCTTTCTTT

abundance: .
v_gene: TRBV5-1
j_gene: TRBJ2-3
d_gene: TRBD2
CDR3aa: CASSGGGASDTQYF
CDR3nt: TGCGCCAGCAGCGGCGGGGGGGCATCGGATACGCAGTATTTT

abundance: once
v_gene: TRBV6-5
j_gene: TRBJ2-5
d_gene: TRBD2
CDR3aa: CASSYSPLAPGWETQYF
CDR3nt: TGTGCCAGCAGTTACTCCCCACTAGCGCCAGGGTGGGAGACCCAGTACTTC

abundance: .
v_gene: TRBV2
j_gene: TRBJ1-5
d_gene: .
CDR3aa: CASSREAREPQHF
CDR3nt: TGTGCCAGCAGTCGGGAGGCTAGGGAGCCCCAGCATTTT

abundance: few
v_gene: TRBV20-1
j_gene: TRBJ1-2
d_gene: .
CDR3aa: CSGEVRGHYGYTF
CDR3nt: TGCAGTGGGGAGGTGCGGGGGCACTATGGCTACACCTTC

abundance: once
v_gene: TRBV29-1
j_gene: TRBJ1-1
d_gene: .
CDR3aa: CSGEVSGGAFF
CDR3nt: TGCAGCGGTGAAGTGTCAGGTGGAGCTTTCTTT

abundance: few
v_gene: TRBV12-3/TRBV12-4
j_gene: TRBJ1-2
d_gene: .
CDR3aa: CASSLDLRLYTF
CDR3nt: TGTGCCAGCAGTTTAGATCTAAGGCTCTACACCTTC

abundance: .
v_gene: TRBV20-1
j_gene: TRBJ1-6
d_gene: .
CDR3aa: CSAREDSDRNSPLHF
CDR3nt: TGCAGTGCTAGAGAAGACAGCGACAGAAATTCACCCCTCCACTTT

abundance: .
v_gene: TRBV3-1
j_gene: TRBJ2-3
d_gene: .
CDR3aa: CASSQDGLWGTDTQYF
CDR3nt: TGTGCCAGCAGCCAAGACGGGCTTTGGGGCACAGATACGCAGTATTTT

abundance: .
v_gene: TRBV19
j_gene: TRBJ2-7
d_gene: .
CDR3aa: CATSKGAGNYEQYF
CDR3nt: TGTGCCACCAGTAAAGGGGCTGGAAACTACGAGCAGTACTTC

abundance: .
v_gene: TRBV7-2
j_gene: TRBJ1-6
d_gene: .
CDR3aa: CASSRPGAGGVGSPLHF
CDR3nt: TGTGCCAGCAGCCGCCCGGGGGCAGGTGGGGTTGGTTCACCCCTCCACTTT

abundance: .
v_gene: TRBV7-9
j_gene: TRBJ2-5
d_gene: .
CDR3aa: CASSLGSRRLEETQYF
CDR3nt: TGTGCCAGCAGCTTAGGTTCTCGACGTCTAGAAGAGACCCAGTACTTC

abundance: many
v_gene: TRBV7-2
j_gene: TRBJ2-5
d_gene: TRBD2
CDR3aa: CASSFGLAGAETQYF
CDR3nt: TGTGCCAGCAGCTTCGGACTAGCGGGAGCTGAGACCCAGTACTTC

abundance: .
v_gene: TRBV28
j_gene: TRBJ2-7
d_gene: .
CDR3aa: CASSPSGTLWYNEQYF
CDR3nt: TGTGCCAGCAGTCCCTCCGGGACCCTGTGGTACAATGAGCAGTACTTC

abundance: few
v_gene: TRBV12-5
j_gene: TRBJ2-1
d_gene: TRBD2
CDR3aa: CASDPFGGGTSGRDEQFF
CDR3nt: TGTGCTAGTGACCCCTTCGGAGGGGGAACTAGCGGGAGGGATGAGCAGTTCTTC

abundance: .
v_gene: TRBV7-6
j_gene: TRBJ2-1
d_gene: TRBD2
CDR3aa: CASSLVTSGGYNEQFF
CDR3nt: TGTGCCAGCAGCTTAGTGACTAGCGGGGGCTACAATGAGCAGTTCTTC

abundance: .
v_gene: TRBV4-1
j_gene: TRBJ2-5
d_gene: TRBD2
CDR3aa: CASSQTGTSGRTQYF
CDR3nt: TGCGCCAGCAGCCAAACGGGGACTAGCGGGAGGACCCAGTACTTC

abundance: .
v_gene: TRBV20-1
j_gene: TRBJ2-4
d_gene: .
CDR3aa: CSAPEGGTAKNIQYF
CDR3nt: TGCAGTGCCCCGGAGGGCGGGACAGCCAAAAACATTCAGTACTTC

abundance: few
v_gene: TRBV27
j_gene: TRBJ2-3
d_gene: .
CDR3aa: CASSLRSVGRDTQYF
CDR3nt: TGTGCCAGCAGCCTAAGGTCCGTCGGCAGAGATACGCAGTATTTT

abundance: few
v_gene: TRBV20-1
j_gene: TRBJ2-7
d_gene: .
CDR3aa: CSSHLSSYEQYF
CDR3nt: TGCAGTTCTCATCTGAGCTCCTACGAGCAGTACTTC

abundance: once
v_gene: TRBV12-3/TRBV12-4
j_gene: TRBJ2-7
d_gene: TRBD2
CDR3aa: CASSSSFSGGLLYEQYF
CDR3nt: TGTGCCAGCAGTTCGTCCTTTAGCGGGGGCCTGCTCTACGAGCAGTACTTC

abundance: .
v_gene: TRBV28
j_gene: TRBJ2-1
d_gene: TRBD2
CDR3aa: CASSLGRGGAGEQFF
CDR3nt: TGTGCCAGCAGTTTAGGACGCGGGGGGGCTGGTGAGCAGTTCTTC

abundance: .
v_gene: TRBV29-1
j_gene: TRBJ1-1
d_gene: .
CDR3aa: CSVVNRALNTEAFF
CDR3nt: TGCAGCGTCGTAAACAGGGCCCTGAACACTGAAGCTTTCTTT

abundance: .
v_gene: TRBV29-1
j_gene: TRBJ2-7
d_gene: .
CDR3aa: CSVGTGLTYEQYF
CDR3nt: TGCAGCGTGGGAACAGGGTTGACCTACGAGCAGTACTTC

abundance: .
v_gene: TRBV2
j_gene: TRBJ1-1
d_gene: .
CDR3aa: CASTRLQGDTEAFF
CDR3nt: TGTGCCAGCACCCGCCTACAGGGAGACACTGAAGCTTTCTTT

abundance: .
v_gene: TRBV7-2
j_gene: TRBJ2-7
d_gene: .
CDR3aa: CASRLTSDSSYEQYF
CDR3nt: TGTGCCAGCAGATTAACTTCGGACAGTTCGTACGAGCAGTACTTC

abundance: .
v_gene: TRBV28
j_gene: TRBJ1-1
d_gene: TRBD1
CDR3aa: CASSFRQGVMEAFF
CDR3nt: TGTGCCAGCAGTTTTCGACAGGGGGTAATGGAAGCTTTCTTT